This entry lists 5 T cell receptor beta chains sequenced from one sample in a study of shared clonotypes between healthy human individuals. Produced via immunoSEQ multiplex PCR; TCRdb's table is partial and in-frame only. The profile shows over a million clones, around 95% of them singletons. Sample: naive CD4+ T cells sorted from blood. The subset here: CD45RA+ positively selected. These TCRs come from a man younger than 40 in good health.

The chain has TRBV2 and TRBJ2-7; 10 bases map to TRBD1. V was clipped by 4 bases and J by 3 bases; unmatched bases: 3. The germline gives CDR1 SNHLY, CDR2 FYNNEI. This CDR3 contains 14 residues. The CDR3: CASSVGTGVYEQYF. The CDR3 region has the DNA TGTGCCAGCAGTGTTGGGACAGGGGTCTACGAGCAGTACTTC. The full variable domain, with the rest looked up from reference TRBV2 and TRBJ2-7, is EPEVTQTPSHQVTQMGQEVILRCVPISNHLYFYWYRQILGQKVEFLVSFYNNEISEKSEIFDDQFSVERPDGSNFTLKIRSTKLEDSAMYFCASSVGTGVYEQYFGPGTRLTVT.

The chain has TRBV5-4 and TRBJ2-7; 10 nucleotides align to TRBD1. The CDR3 is 15 residues long. The germline CDR1 and CDR2 sequences are SGHNT and YYREEE (reference sequence). Trimming removed 4 bases from V and 3 bases from J; junction bases left unmatched: 7. CDR3 region: CASSPGQGWHYEQYF. The DNA of the CDR3 is TGTGCCAGCAGCCCGGGACAGGGGTGGCACTACGAGCAGTACTTC. The full variable domain, with the rest looked up from reference TRBV5-4 and TRBJ2-7, is ETGVTQSPTHLIKTRGQQVTLRCSSQSGHNTVSWYQQALGQGPQFIFQYYREEENGRGNFPPRFSGLQFPNYSSELNVNALELDDSALYLCASSPGQGWHYEQYFGPGTRLTVT.

As DNA, the CDR3 is TGCGCCAGCAGCGTCCGGGCCCCAGATAAATATGAAAAACTGTTTTTT. Residues: CASSVRAPDKYEKLFF. J is TRBJ1-4 and V is TRBV5-1; no firm D call. The germline V gene encodes CDR1 SGHRS and CDR2 YFSETQ. This CDR3 spans 16 amino acids. Trimming shortened V by 4 bases and J by 6 bases, and 19 bases separated the two germline ends.

The rearrangement uses TRBV7-2 and TRBJ2-3, with 10 nucleotides matching TRBD2. The length of the CDR3 is 15 residues. V trimming: 2 bases; J trimming: 4 bases; junction bases outside the gene matches: 3. Germline CDR1 SGHTA, CDR2 FQGNSA. CDR3 in DNA: TGTGCCAGCAGCTTACCTAGCGGGAGCTCAGATACGCAGTATTTT. It yields the protein CASSLPSGSSDTQYF.

Written as DNA, the CDR3 is TGTGCCAGCAGCTTAGGGGACAACTACGAGCAGTACTTC. Its protein is CASSLGDNYEQYF. This chain links TRBV11-3 with TRBJ2-7; tentatively, D is TRBD1 (6 bases). Deletions cut 1 base from V and 3 bases from J, with 7 bases between. This CDR3 has 13 residues. Per germline, CDR1 SGHNT and CDR2 YENEEA.